These T cell receptor beta chains were read from a single sample in a study of cytomegalovirus exposure and HLA in healthy donors. Method: immunoSEQ multiplex PCR; TCRdb's copy keeps in-frame clones and lacks some. The data show approximately 110,000 clones, 65% to 85% seen once. The specimen was PBMCs. All receptors derive from a male donor in good health and CMV-seronegative. CDR3s include the opening cysteine and the closing phenylalanine or tryptophan. A D gene is named only where the DNA matches it firmly. Size is omitted from some rows. Given values are once, few, many or a class for expanded clones.

V	size	J	D	CDR3	DNA
TRBV7-2	.	TRBJ1-1	TRBD1	CASSLDRARGTEAFF	TGTGCCAGCAGCTTGGACAGGGCCCGAGGGACTGAAGCTTTCTTT
TRBV5-5	few	TRBJ2-1	.	CASSLNSGGYNEQFF	TGTGCCAGCAGCTTAAATTCCGGGGGTTACAATGAGCAGTTCTTC
TRBV6-5	.	TRBJ1-1	.	CASSYSGGNTEAFF	TGTGCCAGCAGTTACTCGGGGGGGAACACTGAAGCTTTCTTT
TRBV6-1	.	TRBJ1-2	.	CASSQGLGYGYTF	TGTGCCAGCAGTCAGGGGCTTGGATATGGCTACACCTTC
TRBV2	.	TRBJ2-2	TRBD2	CASSWVHTSGRANTGELFF	TGTGCCAGCAGTTGGGTCCACACTAGCGGGAGGGCGAACACCGGGGAGCTGTTTTTT
TRBV28	.	TRBJ2-5	.	CASSLAWATQYF	TGTGCCAGCAGCCTCGCCTGGGCGACCCAGTACTTC
TRBV12-5	few	TRBJ1-2	TRBD1	CASGRQGAGGYTF	TGTGCTAGTGGTAGACAGGGGGCAGGAGGCTACACCTTC
TRBV15	few	TRBJ2-7	.	CATSRGQFWGEQYF	TGTGCCACCAGCAGAGGACAGTTTTGGGGCGAGCAGTACTTC
TRBV19	.	TRBJ1-4	TRBD1	CASIAGTANEKLFF	TGTGCCAGTATTGCCGGGACAGCTAATGAAAAACTGTTTTTT
TRBV9	once	TRBJ1-4	.	CASSVGGREGEKLFF	TGTGCCAGCAGCGTAGGTGGCAGGGAGGGGGAAAAACTGTTTTTT
TRBV18	.	TRBJ2-7	.	CASSPPVAGSPYEQYF	TGTGCCAGCTCACCACCGGTCGCAGGGTCCCCCTACGAGCAGTACTTC
TRBV5-6	.	TRBJ2-5	TRBD1	CASSLRQGEETQYF	TGTGCCAGCAGCTTGCGACAGGGGGAAGAGACCCAGTACTTC
TRBV5-1	.	TRBJ2-7	TRBD2	CASSFFSGSNDEQYF	TGCGCCAGCAGCTTCTTTAGCGGGAGTAACGACGAGCAGTACTTC
TRBV10-1	.	TRBJ2-7	.	CASSCKREAHCYEQYF	TGCGCCAGCAGTTGTAAGAGGGAGGCCCATTGCTACGAGCAGTACTTC
TRBV7-9	.	TRBJ1-2	.	CASSVGQNYGYTF	TGTGCCAGCAGCGTTGGGCAGAACTATGGCTACACCTTC
TRBV19	few	TRBJ1-4	.	CASSPSGPDFNEKLFF	TGTGCCAGTAGTCCCTCGGGCCCGGACTTTAATGAAAAACTGTTTTTT
TRBV7-8	.	TRBJ1-3	.	CASRGGGALADTIYF	TGTGCCAGCAGGGGAGGGGGGGCTCTCGCGGACACCATATATTTT
TRBV5-1	.	TRBJ2-1	TRBD2	CASSLATSNGEQFF	TGCGCCAGCAGCCTAGCGACTAGCAACGGTGAGCAGTTCTTC
TRBV19	.	TRBJ2-7	TRBD1	CASSPQGALGNEQYF	TGTGCCAGTAGTCCCCAGGGGGCCTTGGGGAACGAGCAGTACTTC
TRBV11-3	.	TRBJ2-5	.	CASSLIGSPQGTQYF	TGTGCCAGCAGCTTAATCGGGTCCCCCCAAGGGACCCAGTACTTC
TRBV18	.	TRBJ1-3	.	CASSPLGGTASGNTIYF	TGTGCCAGCTCACCATTGGGGGGAACGGCCTCTGGAAACACCATATATTTT
TRBV27	.	TRBJ2-3	TRBD2	CASSPYLAGPSGMDTQYF	TGTGCCAGCTCCCCCTATCTAGCGGGACCGTCGGGCATGGATACGCAGTATTTT
TRBV7-2	.	TRBJ1-1	.	CASSFQGVAEAFF	TGTGCCAGCAGCTTTCAAGGGGTGGCTGAAGCTTTCTTT
TRBV6-1	.	TRBJ1-4	TRBD1	CASTTGATNEKLFF	TGTGCCAGCACCACAGGGGCAACTAATGAAAAACTGTTTTTT
TRBV7-9	.	TRBJ1-2	TRBD1	CASSPKDRGNYGYTF	TGTGCCAGCAGCCCTAAGGACAGGGGGAACTATGGCTACACCTTC
TRBV2	.	TRBJ2-1	TRBD1	CAGTTGIMNEQFF	TGTGCCGGAACGACAGGGATTATGAATGAGCAGTTCTTC
TRBV28	.	TRBJ1-2	.	CASSLRREGYTF	TGTGCCAGCAGTTTGAGGCGGGAAGGCTACACCTTC
TRBV30	.	TRBJ1-6	.	CAWSVQGMESLHF	TGTGCCTGGAGTGTACAGGGTATGGAATCCCTCCACTTT
TRBV9	.	TRBJ2-5	TRBD2	CASSATLAGSWETQYF	TGTGCCAGCAGCGCCACACTAGCGGGCTCCTGGGAGACCCAGTACTTC
TRBV4-3	.	TRBJ2-5	TRBD2	CASSQGGLAGSETQYF	TGCGCCAGCAGCCAAGGAGGGTTAGCGGGAAGTGAGACCCAGTACTTC
TRBV18	.	TRBJ1-3	TRBD1	CASSPPGQGARNTIYF	TGTGCCAGCTCACCCCCGGGACAGGGGGCCCGAAACACCATATATTTT
TRBV11-3	.	TRBJ2-7	TRBD1	CASSLITGTGRSYEQYF	TGTGCCAGCAGCTTGATTACCGGGACAGGGAGATCCTACGAGCAGTACTTC
TRBV7-3	.	TRBJ2-2	.	CASSRLDTGELFF	TGTGCCAGCAGCCGACTCGACACCGGGGAGCTGTTTTTT
TRBV7-9	.	TRBJ2-1	TRBD2	CASSLGTSGITAQFF	TGTGCCAGCAGCTTAGGAACTAGCGGGATAACTGCGCAGTTCTTC
TRBV4-3	.	TRBJ2-7	.	CASSQAPGEAEQYF	TGCGCCAGCAGCCAAGCTCCGGGGGAGGCTGAGCAGTACTTC
TRBV10-3	.	TRBJ2-3	TRBD2	CAISESGRGRDTQYF	TGTGCCATCAGTGAAAGCGGGAGGGGACGGGATACGCAGTATTTT
TRBV6-5	.	TRBJ2-1	TRBD2	CASSIAGSSYNEQFF	TGTGCCAGCAGTATAGCGGGAAGCTCCTACAATGAGCAGTTCTTC
TRBV27	.	TRBJ2-7	TRBD2	CASSLYAVAGLSYEQYF	TGTGCCAGCAGTTTATATGCGGTAGCGGGCCTCTCCTACGAGCAGTACTTC
TRBV7-6	.	TRBJ1-6	TRBD1	CASSPRVEGAGNSPLHF	TGTGCCAGCAGCCCCAGGGTGGAGGGGGCCGGTAATTCACCCCTCCACTTT
TRBV4-3	.	TRBJ2-1	TRBD2	CASSQDSGGRAYNEQFF	TGCGCCAGCAGCCAAGATTCCGGCGGGAGGGCCTACAATGAGCAGTTCTTC